The 9 T cell receptor beta chains listed next were all sequenced from one sample in a study of T cell responses to AZD1222 COVID-19 vaccine. Assay used: immunoSEQ multiplex PCR; TCRdb lists only in-frame clones, some missing. The sample holds some 120,000 clones, more than 85% seen once. The sample in question was peripheral blood, obtained on day 0 of AZD1222 vaccination. The receptors were gathered from an adult in good health.

The rearrangement links TRBV28 to TRBJ2-1; perhaps TRBD1 as D (5 bases). This CDR3 spans 13 amino acids. CDR1 is MDHEN and CDR2 is SYDVKM in the germline V gene. V lost 6 bases to trimming and J lost 5 bases, with 11 bases between them. The CDR3 DNA reads TGTGCCAGCAGGGTGGGGCCAGACAATGAGCAGTTCTTC. Residues: CASRVGPDNEQFF.

The chain carries TRBV9 and TRBJ2-2; D not resolved. Trimming shortened V by 0 bases and J by 5 bases, and 8 bases separated the two germline ends. Germline values: CDR1 SGDLS, CDR2 YYNGEE. The CDR3 covers 14 residues. The CDR3: CASSVAGRTGELFF. CDR3 nucleotides: TGTGCCAGCAGCGTAGCAGGTCGAACCGGGGAGCTGTTTTTT.

This rearrangement joins TRBV28 to TRBJ2-7; TRBD2 might be the D (6 bases). Trimming removed 5 bases at V and 3 bases at J, with 14 bases between. CDR3 length equals 14 residues. Germline values: CDR1 MDHEN, CDR2 SYDVKM. This chain's CDR3 is CASSPGRRNYEQYF. The CDR3 nucleotides read TGTGCCAGCAGTCCAGGGAGGCGGAACTACGAGCAGTACTTC.

The rearrangement links TRBV9 to TRBJ2-5; TRBD1 aligns across 8 bases. The CDR3 is made up of 17 amino acids. Germline assignment: CDR1 SGDLS and CDR2 YYNGEE. With V trimmed by 3 bases and J by 5 bases, 15 bases remained unmatched. The CDR3 bases are TGTGCCAGCAGCGGATCGTCCGGGACAGGCGGATGGGAGACCCAGTACTTC. It specifies CASSGSSGTGGWETQYF.

The chain joins TRBV12-3 or TRBV12-4 to TRBJ2-7; 9 nucleotides match TRBD2. There are 13 residues in the CDR3. Trimming at V came to 8 bases and at J to 5 bases, leaving 7 bases not matched to a gene. In nucleotides, the CDR3 is TGTGCCAGCCGTAGCGGGAGAGTGCACGAGCAGTACTTC. Its translation: CASRSGRVHEQYF.

The rearrangement joins TRBV5-1 to TRBJ1-3; D remains ambiguous. The germline CDR1 and CDR2 sequences are SGHRS and YFSETQ. This CDR3 has 12 residues. V lost 0 bases and J lost 4, with 2 bases in between. CDR3 DNA: TGCGCCAGCAGCTTGGCGGGAAACACCATATATTTT. Amino acid sequence: CASSLAGNTIYF.

The chain is built from TRBV2 and TRBJ2-4; D gene ambiguous. Germline V gene data show CDR1 as SNHLY and CDR2 as FYNNEI. The CDR3 sequence is 11 residues long. The V gene lost 6 bases and the J gene lost 16 bases, with 16 bases spanning the gap. CDR3 loop: CASRGGSKTYF. The CDR3 DNA reads as TGTGCCAGCAGGGGCGGATCGAAAACATACTTC.

The chain carries TRBV18 and TRBJ1-3; D is unclear. This CDR3 comprises 16 residues. CDR1 KGHSH and CDR2 LQKENI come from the germline V gene. V lost 0 bases and J 0 bases, leaving 9 bases between the germline ends. The CDR3 loop is CASSPPSRNSGNTIYF. For the CDR3, the DNA is TGTGCCAGCTCACCACCGTCCCGGAACTCTGGAAACACCATATATTTT. The full variable domain, rest sourced from reference TRBV18 and TRBJ1-3, is NAGVMQNPRHLVRRRGQEARLRCSPMKGHSHVYWYRQLPEEGLKFMVYLQKENIIDESGMPKERFSAEFPKEGPSILRIQQVVRGDSAAYFCASSPPSRNSGNTIYFGEGSWLTVV.

The chain employs TRBV18 and TRBJ2-7; 9 bases agree with TRBD1. Per the germline V gene, CDR1 is KGHSH and CDR2 is LQKENI. The CDR3 loop spans 16 amino acids. Trimming at V came to 6 bases and at J to 6 bases, leaving 15 bases not matched to a gene. CDR3 nucleotides: TGTGCCAGCTCCCCTAAGGGGGGGACAGGGTTACGCGAGCAGTACTTC. Residues: CASSPKGGTGLREQYF. Using reference TRBV18 and TRBJ2-7 for the parts outside the CDR3, the full variable domain is NAGVMQNPRHLVRRRGQEARLRCSPMKGHSHVYWYRQLPEEGLKFMVYLQKENIIDESGMPKERFSAEFPKEGPSILRIQQVVRGDSAAYFCASSPKGGTGLREQYFGPGTRLTVT.